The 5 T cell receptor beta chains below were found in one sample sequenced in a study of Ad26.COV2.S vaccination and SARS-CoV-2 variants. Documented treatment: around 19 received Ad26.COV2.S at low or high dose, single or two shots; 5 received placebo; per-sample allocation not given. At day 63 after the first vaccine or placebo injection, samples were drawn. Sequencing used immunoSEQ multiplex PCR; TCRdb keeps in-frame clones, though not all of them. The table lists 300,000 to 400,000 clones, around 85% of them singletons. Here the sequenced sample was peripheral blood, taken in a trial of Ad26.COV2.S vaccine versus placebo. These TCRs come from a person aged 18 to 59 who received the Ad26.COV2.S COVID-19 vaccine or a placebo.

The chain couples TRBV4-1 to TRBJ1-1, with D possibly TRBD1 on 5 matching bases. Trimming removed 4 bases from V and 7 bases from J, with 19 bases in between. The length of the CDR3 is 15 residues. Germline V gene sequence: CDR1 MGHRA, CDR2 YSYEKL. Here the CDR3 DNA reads TGCGCCAGCAGCCGCTCTCCTTGGGGGTCGGATGAAGCTTTCTTT. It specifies CASSRSPWGSDEAFF.

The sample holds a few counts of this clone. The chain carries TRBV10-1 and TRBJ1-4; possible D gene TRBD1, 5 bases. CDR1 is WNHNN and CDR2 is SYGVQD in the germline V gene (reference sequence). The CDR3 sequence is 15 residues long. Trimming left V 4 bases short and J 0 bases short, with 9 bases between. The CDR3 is CASSGGTATNEKLFF. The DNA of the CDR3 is TGCGCCAGCAGTGGAGGGACGGCAACTAATGAAAAACTGTTTTTT.

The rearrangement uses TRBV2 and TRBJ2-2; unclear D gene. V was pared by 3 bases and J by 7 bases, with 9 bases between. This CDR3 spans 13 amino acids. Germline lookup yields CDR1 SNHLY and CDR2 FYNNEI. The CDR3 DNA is TGTGCCAGCAGTGAGCAGGTTGGCGGGGAGCTGTTTTTT. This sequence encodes CASSEQVGGELFF.

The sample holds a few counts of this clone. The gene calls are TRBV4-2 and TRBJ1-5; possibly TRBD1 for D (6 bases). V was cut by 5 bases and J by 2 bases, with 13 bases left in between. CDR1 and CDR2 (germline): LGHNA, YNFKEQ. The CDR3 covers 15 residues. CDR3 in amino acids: CASSTSQGGNQPQHF. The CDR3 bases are TGTGCCAGCAGCACTTCACAGGGAGGCAATCAGCCCCAGCATTTT.

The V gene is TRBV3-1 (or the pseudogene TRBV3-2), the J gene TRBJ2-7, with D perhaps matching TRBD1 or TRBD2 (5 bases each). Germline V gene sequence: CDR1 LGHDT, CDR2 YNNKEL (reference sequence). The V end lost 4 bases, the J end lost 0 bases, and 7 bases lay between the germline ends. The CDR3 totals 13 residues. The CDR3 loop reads CASSPGTSYEQYF. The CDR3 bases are TGTGCCAGCAGCCCCGGGACCTCCTACGAGCAGTACTTC.